This T cell receptor (beta chain) is drawn from a study of shared T cell receptors in the human thymus. Libraries were prepared by immunoSEQ multiplex PCR; TCRdb keeps only in-frame clonotypes and omits some of them. The sample holds 500,000 to 850,000 clones, around 87% seen once. Germline-derived CDR1 and CDR2 are LGHNA and YSLEER. Trimming cost V 2 bases and J 8 bases, with 12 bases left between them. The CDR3 length is 13 residues. This clone showed up just once. Separately, the same data were catalogued under a study of human thymus T cells. Turning to that study: The thymus tissue came from resections taken during corrective heart surgery. Thymic and blood repertoires seemed to favor certain V and J genes.

This receptor was taken from a boy younger than two with a congenital heart defect. Sequencing was done on a sample of thymocytes. V usage is TRBV4-3 and J usage is TRBJ1-2, with D tentatively TRBD1 (5 bases). CDR3 sequence: CASSQRQGWGYTF. CDR3 bases: TGCGCCAGCAGCCAAAGGCAGGGTTGGGGCTACACCTTC.